These T cell receptor beta chains were read from a single sample in a study of CD8+ T cells in alopecia areata. Repertoires were generated with immunoSEQ multiplex PCR, while TCRdb's copy carries only in-frame clones and drops some. The sample shows some 220,000 clones, more than 45% of them seen only once. The specimen comprised CD4+ T cells sorted from blood, sampled at week 4, from a patient treated with tofacitinib. All receptors derive from a human donor with alopecia areata. Both conserved end residues are part of each CDR3. D genes are given only for firm matches. Clone size is given for some rows only: seen once, a few or many times, or a class if the clone is expanded.

TRBD1	TRBJ1-2	16	TRBV19	NA	CASSTSQGRPSYGYTF	TGTGCCAGTAGTACCTCACAGGGGCGGCCCTCCTATGGCTACACCTTC
NA	TRBJ2-6	13	TRBV29-1	few	CSVPSSGANVLTF	TGCAGCGTTCCGAGCTCTGGGGCCAACGTCCTGACTTTC
NA	TRBJ2-5	12	TRBV10-3	NA	CAISEEQETQYF	TGTGCCATCAGTGAGGAGCAAGAGACCCAGTACTTC
NA	TRBJ2-7	13	TRBV18	NA	CASSPLPSYEQYF	TGTGCCAGCTCACCACTCCCAAGCTACGAGCAGTACTTC
TRBD1	TRBJ1-2	12	TRBV30	NA	CAWSSGGGGYTF	TGTGCCTGGAGCTCAGGGGGCGGAGGCTACACCTTC
NA	TRBJ1-6	15	TRBV4-3	NA	CASSQDIQGFSPLHF	TGCGCCAGCAGCCAAGATATCCAGGGCTTTTCACCCCTCCACTTT
TRBD1	TRBJ1-5	15	TRBV29-1	NA	CSVGQGAGSNQPQHF	TGCAGCGTCGGACAGGGGGCTGGTAGCAATCAGCCCCAGCATTTT
NA	TRBJ2-2	11	TRBV5-6	NA	CASSRTGELFF	TGTGCCAGCAGCCGGACCGGGGAGCTGTTTTTT
NA	TRBJ2-3	12	TRBV29-1	once	CSVEVYTDTQYF	TGCAGCGTTGAGGTATACACAGATACGCAGTATTTT
NA	TRBJ2-6	15	TRBV2	NA	CASTRGASGANVLTF	TGTGCCAGCACCCGTGGAGCCTCTGGGGCCAACGTCCTGACTTTC